This T cell receptor beta chain was documented in a study of T cells in Graves' hyperthyroidism and ophthalmopathy. The CDR3 runs 15 residues. From germline, CDR1 is SEHNR and CDR2 FQNEAQ (reference sequence). Trimming stripped 3 bases from V and 3 bases from J, with 12 bases between. Amplification targeted TCR beta CDR3 regions from RNA transcripts. The TCR CDR3 was amplified in a first-round RT-PCR using the HTBI primer set. Each CDR3 protein gets one entry after TCRdb re-called the multiplex PCR reads with MiXCR. The table lists some 620,000 distinct CDR3 sequences, 15% to 20% of them singletons. Patients aged 18 to 65 with hyperthyroidism were newly diagnosed, with duration under 2 months. This clonotype was observed a handful of times. Its target is unknown. Study outcomes and limitations: Separating ophthalmopathy from stable hyperthyroidism was achieved by a 13 V-J model. Ophthalmopathy, as predicted by the model, came a median approximately 5.9 months after the prediction.

The TCR was taken from a woman aged 30 to 39 with Graves' hyperthyroidism. Sequenced material: blood. This sequence joins TRBV7-9 and TRBJ2-1, with D possibly matching TRBD1 (5 bases). The CDR3 is CASSFREGDYNEQFF. The CDR3 DNA sequence: TGTGCCAGCAGCTTCAGGGAAGGGGACTACAATGAGCAGTTCTTC.